The T cell receptor (beta chain) described here comes from a study of tumor-infiltrating lymphocytes in primary liver carcinoma. cDNA specific to TCR beta was made from 500 ng of total RNA, with a constant-region primer employed for priming. Library construction for TCR beta comprised three nested multiplex PCR rounds performed with slightly modified ARM-PCR. From the multiplex PCR reads, TCRdb called clonotypes with MiXCR, one entry per CDR3 protein. Of tens of thousands of distinct CDR3 sequences listed, approximately 72% are singletons. Turning to this clonotype: No conserved phenylalanine or tryptophan is present at the end of the CDR3, so a read error is the likely explanation. The DNA is omitted, as the CDR3 cannot be located on it reliably, and the CDR3 follows TCRdb's listing.

Co-extraction of RNA and DNA was performed on about 19-31 mg of unsorted bulk tissue. Treatment of the patients' primary liver carcinoma consisted of surgical resection. Five separate regions were sampled from each tumor. The TCR originated in a man aged 35 to 55 with primary liver carcinoma and hepatitis B virus infection. Source material: liver tumor tissue from sampling region 1. Subset denoted: tumor region T1, superior pole.

The chain's CDR3 is CASSPFRIDQPHHS. V gene TRBV12-3 or TRBV12-4 combines with J gene TRBJ1-5; TRBD1 reflects the table's D call only, with no check against the DNA. Inclusive of both ends, the CDR3 amounts to 14 amino acids.